The 7 T cell receptor beta chains in this list originate from one sample, sequenced in a study of blood T cell repertoires in COVID-19 (dated by TCRdb to 2019 to 2021). Library creation used the immunoSEQ multiplex PCR assay. TCRdb took this table from immuneACCESS and kept in-frame rearrangements with V and J called. Such tables lack part of the clones; where checked against another copy, unresolved V genes explain under half of the gap, and the rest is unexplained. This sample is represented by hundreds of thousands of clones; 70% to 90% of them were singletons. The top ten constitute about 0.24% of the sample. Sequenced sample: peripheral blood. These TCRs come from a woman aged 18-35 years with acute or convalescent COVID-19.

The gene calls are TRBV30 and TRBJ2-3; D remains unclear. Trimming cost V 3 bases and J 5 bases, with 18 bases left between them. This CDR3 is 15 amino acids long. Looked up from germline, CDR1 is GTSNPN and CDR2 is SVGIG (reference sequence). CDR3 coding DNA: TGTGCCTGGAGCTCCCCTAGACCCTCCCTAGATACGCAGTATTTT. Amino acids: CAWSSPRPSLDTQYF.

The chain links TRBV19 to TRBJ1-5; D gene unclear. The CDR3 is made up of 14 amino acids. The germline CDR1 and CDR2 sequences are LNHDA and SQIVND (reference sequence). Trimming pared 1 base from V and 2 bases from J, leaving 6 bases between. The CDR3 loop is CASSIAAGNQPQHF. In nucleotides, the CDR3 is TGTGCCAGTAGTATAGCGGCGGGCAATCAGCCCCAGCATTTT.

The chain couples TRBV2 to TRBJ1-3, with TRBD1 matching 9 bases. V gave up 6 bases and J gave up 4 bases; unmatched junction bases: 4. CDR1 is SNHLY and CDR2 is FYNNEI in the germline V gene. The CDR3 is 14 amino acids. CDR3 region: CASSRDREGNTIYF. The CDR3 bases are TGTGCCAGCAGCCGGGACAGGGAGGGAAACACCATATATTTT.

The rearrangement uses TRBV24-1 and TRBJ1-2; 8 positions match TRBD1. V dropped 4 bases and J dropped 1; count of bases not matched to a gene: 4. This CDR3 is built from 15 residues. Per the germline V gene, CDR1 is KGHDR and CDR2 is SFDVKD. Written as DNA, the CDR3 is TGTGCCACCAGTGAAGGACAGGGACTTAACTATGGCTACACCTTC. Its protein is CATSEGQGLNYGYTF.

The chain employs TRBV5-1 and TRBJ2-3; D is undetermined. The CDR3 length is 13 residues. Trimming shortened V by 0 bases and J by 5 bases, and 7 bases separated the two germline ends. Germline V gene sequence: CDR1 SGHRS, CDR2 YFSETQ. Here the CDR3 DNA reads TGCGCCAGCAGCTTGGCCGAGGAAGATACGCAGTATTTT. Amino acid sequence: CASSLAEEDTQYF. Combining the CDR3 with reference TRBV5-1 and TRBJ2-3 gives the whole variable domain KAGVTQTPRYLIKTRGQQVTLSCSPISGHRSVSWYQQTPGQGLQFLFEYFSETQRNKGNFPGRFSGRQFSNSRSEMNVSTLELGDSALYLCASSLAEEDTQYFGPGTRLTVL.

This clone has only one observation. The rearrangement uses TRBV2 and TRBJ1-5; D is unresolved. CDR1 SNHLY and CDR2 FYNNEI come from the germline V gene. This CDR3 is built from 15 residues. Trimming took off 10 bases at V and 2 bases at J, with 18 bases between the two ends. The CDR3 spells CATKSGFKGNQPQHF. The DNA for the CDR3 is TGTGCCACCAAGAGCGGGTTTAAGGGCAATCAGCCCCAGCATTTT.

V is TRBV6-6 and J is TRBJ2-5; 9 bases map to TRBD2. V shed 7 bases, J shed 4 bases, and the junction held 10 bases outside the gene matches. This CDR3 is built from 15 residues. Germline CDR1 reads MNHNY; CDR2 reads SVGAGI (reference sequence). The CDR3 DNA reads as TGTGCCAGCACCGCCGCGGGGGGGCCCTCAGAGACCCAGTACTTC. Amino acids: CASTAAGGPSETQYF.